These 22 T cell receptor beta chains originate from one sample sequenced in a study of CD4 T cells in relation to SARS-CoV-2 and coronaviruses. Unexposed donor CD4+ T cells date from 2011-2018, before the COVID-19 pandemic. CD4+ T cells were isolated from the cells after more than nine days of culture. The protocol was immunoSEQ multiplex PCR, while the TCRdb copy is restricted to in-frame clones and leaves out a portion. The sample lists just under 20,000 clones, around 78% occurring once. The antigens these receptors bind are not known. Sequenced material: CD4+ T cells from PBMCs, cultured in vitro. These receptors were collected from a human donor in good health.

The rearrangement uses TRBV21-1 and TRBJ2-4; the table calls TRBD2, which could not be checked here. TRBV21-1 corresponds to a pseudogene. The CDR3 runs to 15 residues. The CDR3 nucleotides read TGTGCCAGCGAAAGAGGGGAGGGCGCCAAAAACATTCAGTACTTC. This encodes CASERGEGAKNIQYF.

This clone is labeled large. The chain uses TRBV7-3 and TRBJ2-1; D gene uncertain. Looked up from germline, CDR1 is SGHTA and CDR2 is FQGTGA. The ends were cut back, 4 bases at V and 6 bases at J, with 10 bases in the middle. CDR3 size: 13 residues. The CDR3 coding sequence is TGTGCCAGCAGCTCCTACCTCCGCAATGAGCAGTTCTTC. It is translated as CASSSYLRNEQFF. The full variable domain, with the rest looked up from reference TRBV7-3 and TRBJ2-1, is GAGVSQTPSNKVTEKGKYVELRCDPISGHTALYWYRQSLGQGPEFLIYFQGTGAADDSGLPNDRFFAVRPEGSVSTLKIQRTERGDSAVYLCASSSYLRNEQFFGPGTRLTVL.

V gene TRBV18 combines with J gene TRBJ1-4; TRBD1 matches at 7 bases. V was pared by 2 bases and J by 7 bases, with 1 base of the junction left unmatched. Germline loops: CDR1 KGHSH, CDR2 LQKENI. This CDR3 region has 13 residues. The CDR3 loop is CASSPDRVEKLFF. In DNA form, the CDR3 reads TGTGCCAGCTCACCAGACAGGGTTGAAAAACTGTTTTTT.

The rearrangement joins TRBV6-5 to TRBJ2-7; D may be TRBD2 (6 bases). V lost 6 bases and J 3 bases, leaving 12 bases between the germline ends. Per germline, CDR1 MNHEY and CDR2 SVGAGI. The CDR3 is made up of 13 amino acids. The CDR3 DNA reads TGTGCCAGCAGCAAGACTAGTTTCTACGAGCAGTACTTC. Translated, it gives CASSKTSFYEQYF.

The chain combines TRBV5-1 with TRBJ2-7; 12 bases match TRBD1. The CDR3 extends over 19 amino acids. The germline V gene has CDR1 SGHRS and CDR2 YFSETQ. With 4 bases clipped from V and 3 bases from J, the junction kept 17 bases outside the gene matches. The CDR3: CASSVGLGTGGFLGYEQYF. The CDR3 DNA follows: TGCGCCAGCAGCGTTGGACTCGGGACAGGGGGCTTCTTAGGCTACGAGCAGTACTTC.

The chain joins TRBV3-1 (or the pseudogene TRBV3-2) to TRBJ1-2; 9 bases align to TRBD1. Germline V gene data show CDR1 as LGHDT and CDR2 as YNNKEL (reference sequence). V shed 2 bases, J shed 6 bases, and the junction held 7 bases outside the gene matches. The CDR3 runs 15 residues. Here the CDR3 reads CASSQPGQGRHGYTF. Here the CDR3 DNA reads TGTGCCAGCAGCCAACCGGGACAGGGTAGACATGGCTACACCTTC.

This clone was found a few times. V gene TRBV3-1 (or the pseudogene TRBV3-2) combines with J gene TRBJ2-3; 11 nucleotides align to TRBD2. The CDR3 totals 16 residues. From germline, CDR1 is LGHDT and CDR2 YNNKEL (reference sequence). The V gene end was trimmed by 1 base and the J gene end by 0 bases; junction bases not matched to a gene: 0. Here the CDR3 reads CASSQGLAGSTDTQYF. DNA for the CDR3: TGTGCCAGCAGCCAAGGACTAGCGGGGAGCACAGATACGCAGTATTTT.

The chain joins TRBV27 to TRBJ2-6; 7 bases fit TRBD1. Losses at the gene ends were 3 bases for V and 2 bases for J; bases not matched to a gene: 7. This CDR3 is built from 17 residues. Germline V gene data show CDR1 as MNHEY and CDR2 as SMNVEV (reference sequence). Written as DNA, the CDR3 is TGTGCCAGCAGTTTGTTAGGGGGCAGTGCTGGGGCCAACGTCCTGACTTTC. It is translated as CASSLLGGSAGANVLTF.

This clone occurred a few times. The chain couples TRBV2 to TRBJ1-1; 10 nucleotides align to TRBD1. The CDR3 totals 17 residues. The germline V gene has CDR1 SNHLY and CDR2 FYNNEI. J lost 3 bases, V lost 5 bases, and 12 bases had no gene match. CDR3 sequence reads: CASSRLGTGEFYTEAFF. The DNA for the CDR3 is TGTGCCAGCAGTAGGTTAGGGACAGGGGAGTTTTACACTGAAGCTTTCTTT.

This chain joins TRBV6-5 and TRBJ2-1, with 10 bases fitting TRBD2. The CDR3 contains 15 residues. Germline-derived CDR1 and CDR2 are MNHEY and SVGAGI. Germline trimming cut 2 bases from V and 6 bases from J; bases unmatched to any gene: 4. The CDR3 DNA reads TGTGCCAGCAGTTACCAGGGACTAGCGTTCAATGAGCAGTTCTTC. Protein product: CASSYQGLAFNEQFF.

This chain connects TRBV18 to TRBJ2-7, with D possibly TRBD2 on 5 matching bases. This CDR3 is 13 amino acids long. Germline lookup yields CDR1 KGHSH and CDR2 LQKENI. Trimming pared 3 bases from V and 3 bases from J, leaving 9 bases between. The CDR3 spells CASSPVGDYEQYF. The CDR3, as DNA: TGTGCCAGCTCACCTGTCGGGGACTACGAGCAGTACTTC. Full variable domain (rest looked up from reference TRBV18 and TRBJ2-7): NAGVMQNPRHLVRRRGQEARLRCSPMKGHSHVYWYRQLPEEGLKFMVYLQKENIIDESGMPKERFSAEFPKEGPSILRIQQVVRGDSAAYFCASSPVGDYEQYFGPGTRLTVT.

The chain joins TRBV2 to TRBJ1-2; D perhaps matches TRBD1 (5 bases). This CDR3 has 16 amino acids. Per germline, CDR1 SNHLY and CDR2 FYNNEI. With 5 bases removed from V and 3 bases from J, the gap between germline ends came to 19 bases. CDR3 region: CASSRRYRPQDYGYTF. DNA for the CDR3: TGTGCCAGCAGTCGGCGTTACAGGCCCCAAGACTATGGCTACACCTTC. Complete variable domain (other parts from reference TRBV2 and TRBJ1-2): EPEVTQTPSHQVTQMGQEVILRCVPISNHLYFYWYRQILGQKVEFLVSFYNNEISEKSEIFDDQFSVERPDGSNFTLKIRSTKLEDSAMYFCASSRRYRPQDYGYTFGSGTRLTVV.

V is TRBV5-1 and J is TRBJ2-7, with TRBD2 matching 14 bases. The CDR3 is 16 amino acids. Germline CDR1 SGHRS, CDR2 YFSETQ. V lost 4 bases, J lost 3 bases, and 6 bases stayed unmatched. The CDR3 loop reads CASSPGLAGGLYEQYF. DNA for the CDR3: TGCGCCAGCAGCCCCGGACTAGCGGGAGGCCTCTACGAGCAGTACTTC.

This sequence joins TRBV27 and TRBJ1-4; perhaps TRBD1 as D (5 bases). With 5 bases removed from V and 2 bases from J, the gap between germline ends came to 12 bases. This CDR3 has 15 residues. Germline CDR1 and CDR2: MNHEY and SMNVEV (reference sequence). The CDR3 protein is CASSRSGRTNEKLFF. The CDR3 region has the DNA TGTGCCAGCAGTAGATCAGGGCGTACTAATGAAAAACTGTTTTTT. Together with reference TRBV27 and TRBJ1-4, the CDR3 gives the full variable domain: EAQVTQNPRYLITVTGKKLTVTCSQNMNHEYMSWYRQDPGLGLRQIYYSMNVEVTDKGDVPEGYKVSRKEKRNFPLILESPSPNQTSLYFCASSRSGRTNEKLFFGSGTQLSVL.

V usage is TRBV30 and J usage is TRBJ1-6; 12 bases match TRBD1. The CDR3 is 14 residues long. CDR1 is GTSNPN, CDR2 SVGIG, per germline (reference sequence). Trimming took 3 bases from V and 9 from J; bases not matched to a gene: 3. DNA of the CDR3: TGTGCCTGGAGGGGGACAGGGGGCCTTTCACCCCTCCACTTT. Encoded protein: CAWRGTGGLSPLHF.

This clone was recorded a few times. No DNA is shown, since the ends of the CDR3 on it are uncertain; the CDR3 is the one TCRdb lists. V usage is TRBV10-1 and J usage is TRBJ1-2. The CDR3 comprises 13 residues, both ends counted. The germline CDR1 and CDR2 sequences are WNHNN and SYGVQD (reference sequence). The CDR3 sequence is CASSSSAASGYTF.

The CDR3 here is CASSLGGFRDEKLFF. For the CDR3, the DNA is TGCGCCAGCAGCTTGGGGGGGTTTAGGGATGAAAAACTGTTTTTT. The chain couples TRBV5-1 to TRBJ1-4; maybe TRBD1 (5 bases). The CDR3 consists of 15 residues. V lost 0 bases, J lost 6 bases, and 12 bases lay in between. Germline V gene lookup returns CDR1 SGHRS and CDR2 YFSETQ.

This sequence joins TRBV7-9 and TRBJ2-7; 15 bases match TRBD2. V dropped 5 bases and J dropped 0; count of bases not matched to a gene: 8. This CDR3 is built from 18 residues. Germline loops: CDR1 SEHNR, CDR2 FQNEAQ (reference sequence). The CDR3 loop is CASSASGLAGGPSYEQYF. Here the CDR3 DNA reads TGTGCCAGCAGCGCATCCGGACTAGCGGGAGGGCCCTCCTACGAGCAGTACTTC.

The rearrangement joins TRBV10-1 to TRBJ1-4; TRBD1 aligns across 8 bases. Germline CDR1 and CDR2: WNHNN and SYGVQD (reference sequence). The CDR3 has 16 amino acids. The trim removed 3 bases at V and 0 bases at J, leaving 3 bases unmatched. The CDR3 is CASSEDRGATNEKLFF. CDR3 DNA: TGCGCCAGCAGTGAAGACAGGGGTGCAACTAATGAAAAACTGTTTTTT.

CDR3 residues: CASSLAGQGPYSNQPQHF. For the CDR3, the DNA is TGTGCCAGCAGCTTAGCGGGACAGGGACCCTATAGCAATCAGCCCCAGCATTTT. This chain connects TRBV7-9 to TRBJ1-5; 9 nucleotides line up with TRBD1. CDR1 and CDR2 (germline): SEHNR, FQNEAQ (reference sequence). The V segment lost 0 bases and the J segment 0 bases; nucleotides outside the gene matches: 6. The CDR3 spans 18 residues.

The chain is built from TRBV3-1 (or the pseudogene TRBV3-2) and TRBJ2-2; D remains unclear. CDR3 length equals 11 residues. Per germline, CDR1 LGHDT and CDR2 YNNKEL (reference sequence). Trimming cost V 1 base and J 6 bases, with 0 bases left between them. The chain's CDR3 is CASSQAGELFF. The DNA for the CDR3 is TGTGCCAGCAGCCAAGCCGGGGAGCTGTTTTTT.

The J gene is TRBJ2-3, the V gene TRBV9; maybe TRBD2 (5 bases). Germline assignment: CDR1 SGDLS and CDR2 YYNGEE. The CDR3 totals 15 residues. Trimming took off 3 bases at V and 3 bases at J, with 14 bases between the two ends. The CDR3 spells CASSGSRGGTDTQYF. The CDR3 region has the DNA TGTGCCAGCAGCGGCTCCCGAGGCGGGACAGATACGCAGTATTTT.